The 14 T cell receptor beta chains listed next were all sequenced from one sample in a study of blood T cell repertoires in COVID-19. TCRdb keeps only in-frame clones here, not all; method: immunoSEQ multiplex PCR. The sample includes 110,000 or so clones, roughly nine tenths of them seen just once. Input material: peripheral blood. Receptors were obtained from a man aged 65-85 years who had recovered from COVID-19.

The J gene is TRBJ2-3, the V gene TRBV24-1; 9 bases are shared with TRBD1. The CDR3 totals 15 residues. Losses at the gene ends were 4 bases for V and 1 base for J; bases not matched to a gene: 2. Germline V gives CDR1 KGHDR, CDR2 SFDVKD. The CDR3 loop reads CATSEGTGRTDTQYF. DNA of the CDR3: TGTGCCACCAGTGAAGGGACAGGGCGCACAGATACGCAGTATTTT.

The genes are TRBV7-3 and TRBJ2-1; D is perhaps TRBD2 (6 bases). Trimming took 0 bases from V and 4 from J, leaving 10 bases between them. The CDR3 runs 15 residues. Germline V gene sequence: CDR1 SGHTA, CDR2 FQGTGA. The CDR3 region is CASSLTEDYYNEQFF. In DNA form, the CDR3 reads TGTGCCAGCAGCTTAACTGAGGACTATTACAATGAGCAGTTCTTC.

CDR3 residues: CASSHSQGTGNTIYF. CDR3 nucleotides: TGCGCCAGCAGCCACTCACAGGGGACTGGAAACACCATATATTTT. This chain links TRBV5-1 with TRBJ1-3; 7 nucleotides align to TRBD1. The V segment lost 4 bases and the J segment 2 bases; nucleotides outside the gene matches: 6. Germline CDR1 reads SGHRS; CDR2 reads YFSETQ. The CDR3 totals 15 residues.

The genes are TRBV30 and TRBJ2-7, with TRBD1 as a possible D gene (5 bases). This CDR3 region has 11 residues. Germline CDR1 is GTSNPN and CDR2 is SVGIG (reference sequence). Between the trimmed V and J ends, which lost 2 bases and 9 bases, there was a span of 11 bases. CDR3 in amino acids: CAWSTGQRQYF. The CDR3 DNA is TGTGCCTGGAGTACAGGCCAGCGGCAGTACTTC. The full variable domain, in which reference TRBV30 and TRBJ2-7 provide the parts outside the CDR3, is SQTIHQWPATLVQPVGSPLSLECTVEGTSNPNLYWYRQAAGRGLQLLFYSVGIGQISSEVPQNLSASRPQDRQFILSSKKLLLSDSGFYLCAWSTGQRQYFGPGTRLTVT.

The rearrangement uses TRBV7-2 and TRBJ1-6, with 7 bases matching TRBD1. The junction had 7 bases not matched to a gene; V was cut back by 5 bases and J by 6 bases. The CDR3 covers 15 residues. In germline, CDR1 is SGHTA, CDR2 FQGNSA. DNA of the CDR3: TGTGCCAGCAGCCTACGGGACAGAACTAATTCACCCCTCCACTTT. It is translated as CASSLRDRTNSPLHF. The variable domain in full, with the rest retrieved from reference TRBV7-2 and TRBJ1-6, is GAGVSQSPSNKVTEKGKDVELRCDPISGHTALYWYRQSLGQGLEFLIYFQGNSAPDKSGLPSDRFSAERTGGSVSTLTIQRTQQEDSAVYLCASSLRDRTNSPLHFGNGTRLTVT.

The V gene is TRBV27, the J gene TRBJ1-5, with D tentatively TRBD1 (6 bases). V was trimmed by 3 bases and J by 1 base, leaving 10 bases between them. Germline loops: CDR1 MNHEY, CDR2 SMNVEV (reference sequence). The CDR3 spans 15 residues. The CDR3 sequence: CASSFSGQSNQPQHF. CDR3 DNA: TGTGCCAGCAGTTTTTCCGGACAGAGCAATCAGCCCCAGCATTTT.

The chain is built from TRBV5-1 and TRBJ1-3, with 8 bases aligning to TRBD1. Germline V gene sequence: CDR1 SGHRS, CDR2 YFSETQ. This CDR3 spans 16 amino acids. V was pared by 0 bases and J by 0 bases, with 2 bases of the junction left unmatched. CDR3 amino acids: CASSLGGTGSGNTIYF. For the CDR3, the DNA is TGCGCCAGCAGCTTGGGCGGGACAGGCTCTGGAAACACCATATATTTT.

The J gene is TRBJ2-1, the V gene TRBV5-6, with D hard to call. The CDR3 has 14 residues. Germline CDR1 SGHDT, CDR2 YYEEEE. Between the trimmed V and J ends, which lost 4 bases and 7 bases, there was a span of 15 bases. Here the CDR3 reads CASSHGPASNEQFF. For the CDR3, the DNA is TGTGCCAGCAGCCATGGCCCAGCGTCGAATGAGCAGTTCTTC. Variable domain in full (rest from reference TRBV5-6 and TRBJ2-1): DAGVTQSPTHLIKTRGQQVTLRCSPKSGHDTVSWYQQALGQGPQFIFQYYEEEERQRGNFPDRFSGHQFPNYSSELNVNALLLGDSALYLCASSHGPASNEQFFGPGTRLTVL.

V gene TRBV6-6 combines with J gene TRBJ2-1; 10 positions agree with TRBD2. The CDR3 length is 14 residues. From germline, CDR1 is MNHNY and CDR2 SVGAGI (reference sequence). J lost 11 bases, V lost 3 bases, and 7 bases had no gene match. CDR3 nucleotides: TGTGCCAGCAGTTATGCCCAGCGGGAGGGGCAGCAGTTCTTC. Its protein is CASSYAQREGQQFF.

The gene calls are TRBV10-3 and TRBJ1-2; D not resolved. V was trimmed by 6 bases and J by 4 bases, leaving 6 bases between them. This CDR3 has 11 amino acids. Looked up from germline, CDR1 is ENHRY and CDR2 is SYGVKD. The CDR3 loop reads CAISVSYGYTF. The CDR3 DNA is TGTGCCATCAGCGTCAGCTATGGCTACACCTTC.

CDR3 DNA: TGTGCCAGCAGCCCCGTTAGTACAGGGAACGAGCAGTTCTTC. Protein product: CASSPVSTGNEQFF. This sequence joins TRBV7-2 and TRBJ2-1; D perhaps matches TRBD1 (6 bases). The CDR3 runs 14 residues. Germline lookup yields CDR1 SGHTA and CDR2 FQGNSA. Trimming cost V 5 bases and J 10 bases, with 18 bases left between them.

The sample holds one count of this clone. The CDR3 bases are TGTGCCAGCAGCTTGTCAGGGGGCCAGTACAATGAGCAGTTCTTC. It specifies CASSLSGGQYNEQFF. V gene TRBV5-5 combines with J gene TRBJ2-1, with 8 bases aligning to TRBD1. V dropped 1 base and J dropped 4; count of bases not matched to a gene: 4. Germline V gene sequence: CDR1 SGHKS, CDR2 YYEKEE (reference sequence). This CDR3 is built from 15 residues.

Here the CDR3 reads CASSPGQGNEKLFF. As DNA, the CDR3 is TGTGCCAGCAGCCCTGGACAGGGTAATGAAAAACTGTTTTTT. This sequence joins TRBV9 and TRBJ1-4, with TRBD1 matching over 8 bases. CDR1 is SGDLS and CDR2 is YYNGEE in the germline V gene. The CDR3 has 14 residues. The V gene end was trimmed by 4 bases and the J gene end by 4 bases; junction bases not matched to a gene: 3. The full variable domain, its missing parts supplied by reference TRBV9 and TRBJ1-4, is DSGVTQTPKHLITATGQRVTLRCSPRSGDLSVYWYQQSLDQGLQFLIQYYNGEERAKGNILERFSAQQFPDLHSELNLSSLELGDSALYFCASSPGQGNEKLFFGSGTQLSVL.

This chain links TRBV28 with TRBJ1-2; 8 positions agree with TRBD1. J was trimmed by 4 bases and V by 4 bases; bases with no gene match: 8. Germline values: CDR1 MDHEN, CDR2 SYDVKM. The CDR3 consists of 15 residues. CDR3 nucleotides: TGTGCCAGCAGTTCGCAGGGACAGGCGTTCTATGGCTACACCTTC. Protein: CASSSQGQAFYGYTF.